These 8 T cell receptor beta chains share one sample of origin, sequenced in a study of T-cell reconstitution after alpha-beta-depleted transplantation in children. For TCRbeta, the library was prepared with unique molecular identifiers. Via MiXCR, TCRdb re-called the PCR reads, giving one row per CDR3 protein. The sample lists 450,000 to 550,000 distinct CDR3 sequences, approximately 10% occurring once. This material consisted of PBMCs, mostly from graft donor cells, taken 180 days after TCRalphabeta/CD19-depleted stem cell transplant. Every receptor here comes from a female patient aged 2-9 years who had a stem cell transplant for aplastic anemia, so the T cells may come from the graft donor.

The rearrangement joins TRBV27 to TRBJ2-1; D remains unclear. V was clipped by 1 base and J by 4 bases, with 23 bases between them. The length of the CDR3 is 19 residues. Germline CDR1 MNHEY, CDR2 SMNVEV (reference sequence). The CDR3, as DNA: TGTGCCAGCAGTTTATTAAGTTTAGGTACAGCAAACTTTTACAATGAGCAGTTCTTC. Amino acid sequence: CASSLLSLGTANFYNEQFF.

This clonotype was observed a few times. V and J are TRBV27 and TRBJ2-7; TRBD1 aligns across 9 bases. J was trimmed by 1 base and V by 2 bases; bases with no gene match: 3. Germline loops: CDR1 MNHEY, CDR2 SMNVEV (reference sequence). This CDR3 spans 15 amino acids. CDR3 sequence (DNA): TGTGCCAGCAGTTTAGTACAGGGGGCATCCTACGAGCAGTACTTC. Amino acids: CASSLVQGASYEQYF.

For this clonotype: It may be a read error: a sequence one base away is much more abundant. This chain joins TRBV5-8 and TRBJ2-4; D is unresolved. This CDR3 spans 15 amino acids. V was cut by 0 bases and J by 0 bases, with 7 bases left in between. The germline CDR1 and CDR2 sequences are SGHTS and YDEGEE. CDR3 loop: CASSLDRPAKNIQYF. The CDR3 DNA is TGTGCCAGCAGCTTGGATCGGCCAGCCAAAAACATTCAGTACTTC.

There are a few counts of this clonotype. This chain uses TRBV2 with TRBJ2-1, with a weak D call TRBD2 (7 bases). This CDR3 spans 13 amino acids. The V and J ends lost 6 bases and 5 bases respectively, with 11 bases between them. Germline V lookup: CDR1 SNHLY, CDR2 FYNNEI. The CDR3 reads CASREGGDNEQFF. The CDR3 DNA reads TGTGCCAGCAGAGAGGGGGGGGACAATGAGCAGTTCTTC. The variable domain in full, completed from reference TRBV2 and TRBJ2-1, reads EPEVTQTPSHQVTQMGQEVILRCVPISNHLYFYWYRQILGQKVEFLVSFYNNEISEKSEIFDDQFSVERPDGSNFTLKIRSTKLEDSAMYFCASREGGDNEQFFGPGTRLTVL.

This clonotype was seen a handful of times. V and J are TRBV25-1 and TRBJ1-6; a weak D match, TRBD1 (6 bases). The V end was cut by 3 bases, the J end by 9 bases, with 9 bases between. This CDR3 has 13 amino acids. The germline V gene encodes CDR1 MGHDK and CDR2 SYGVNS. This chain's CDR3 is CASSDRGPSPLHF. CDR3 bases: TGTGCCAGCAGTGACAGGGGCCCTTCACCCCTCCACTTT. Full variable domain (rest looked up from reference TRBV25-1 and TRBJ1-6): EADIYQTPRYLVIGTGKKITLECSQTMGHDKMYWYQQDPGMELHLIHYSYGVNSTEKGDLSSESTVSRIRTEHFPLTLESARPSHTSQYLCASSDRGPSPLHFGNGTRLTVT.

This clonotype turned up a few times. The chain joins TRBV7-9 to TRBJ1-3; D uncertain. The germline V and J ends were trimmed by 1 base and 0 bases, with 7 bases remaining between them. Germline V gene lookup returns CDR1 SEHNR and CDR2 FQNEAQ (reference sequence). CDR3 size: 15 residues. DNA for the CDR3: TGTGCCAGCAGCTTAGATTCTGTCTCTGGAAACACCATATATTTT. It specifies CASSLDSVSGNTIYF.

This clonotype has just a few counts. V gene TRBV7-2 combines with J gene TRBJ2-7; a weak D match, TRBD2 (6 bases). Deletions cut 5 bases from V and 0 bases from J, with 20 bases between. The CDR3 has 17 residues. Germline V gene data show CDR1 as SGHTA and CDR2 as FQGNSA. The CDR3 sequence: CASSPRDSGLGSYEQYF. The CDR3 DNA reads as TGTGCCAGCAGCCCCCGTGATAGCGGACTGGGCTCCTACGAGCAGTACTTC.

The chain uses TRBV7-2 and TRBJ2-7; the match to TRBD2 covers 7 bases. CDR1 and CDR2 from the germline V gene are SGHTA and FQGNSA. V dropped 5 bases and J dropped 9; count of bases not matched to a gene: 22. This CDR3 has 17 residues. CDR3 residues: CASSPFEGGELLPRQYF. Here the CDR3 DNA reads TGTGCCAGCAGCCCATTCGAGGGAGGGGAGCTGTTACCCCGGCAGTACTTC. Full variable domain (missing parts from reference TRBV7-2 and TRBJ2-7): GAGVSQSPSNKVTEKGKDVELRCDPISGHTALYWYRQSLGQGLEFLIYFQGNSAPDKSGLPSDRFSAERTGGSVSTLTIQRTQQEDSAVYLCASSPFEGGELLPRQYFGPGTRLTVT.